This TCR beta chain was found in a study of shared clonotypes between healthy human individuals (dated by TCRdb to 2020 to 2022). About the investigation overall: The cohort comprised a couple of women and a few men aged 18 to 49 years. To increase sequencing depth and limit assay-specific biases, different laboratories used diverse techniques to prepare libraries and sequence TCR repertoires. For each donor, three plates each were used for CD4 naive and CD4 memory, two plates were used for CD8 naive, and one plate was used for CD8 memory. Each donor's leukapheresis produced roughly between roughly 0.85 and 10 billion PBMCs. To estimate repertoire size and how much clonotypes are shared between individuals, the study performed deep sequencing of blood TCR repertoires from a few healthy adults. Broader findings and caveats from the paper: Even with the large sequencing depth, rarefaction of the sorted-subset datasets indicated that sequencing was incomplete. Larger estimated clonotype richness was generally found for naive subsets than for memory subsets. Pairwise subsampling indicated that sequencing depth was expected to affect the degree of clonotype sharing among donors. The genetic and exposure-history diversity represented was limited by the small number of donors. Compared with non-shared clonotypes, the clonotypes found in all four sorted-subset donors had higher generation probabilities. Sampling was restricted to blood, and TCR repertoires in tissues likely differ from the TCR repertoires found in blood. Across several donors, approximately 4.6% of naive CD4, more than 3% of naive CD8, about 2.3% of memory CD4, and 0.4% of memory CD8 clonotypes were shared.

V is reduced by 8 bases and J by 2 bases, leaving a spacing of 10 bases between them. The CDR3 starts with the cysteine, ends with the phenylalanine, and has 13 residues. Only the CDR3 portion is preserved as DNA: 39 bases, with reading frame beginning at the first base. Taken from the germline V gene, the CDR1 and CDR2 loops are MDHEN and SYDVKM. The donors were healthy, HIV-negative adults with no recently reported acute infections or vaccinations. Every donor was a Caucasian adult residing in Nashville, Tennessee, USA. CD4+ T cells were enriched through magnetic negative selection, after which naive cells were positively selected on CD45RA and the remaining negative fraction served as the memory subset. After blood collection by leukapheresis, PBMCs were isolated using Ficoll-Histopaque density gradient centrifugation and then cryopreserved in the vapor phase of liquid nitrogen. Analytical flow cytometry was used to check the purity and quantity of every magnetically sorted T cell population. Each sorted fraction had its genomic DNA isolated and then quantified by UV absorbance on a Nanodrop 2000c.

About this clone itself: Its antigen specificity is not known. No much larger clonotype is one base removed from it; base qualities were not supplied.

TCR CDR3 regions were amplified from genomic DNA by multiplex PCR using the deep immunoSEQ assay. Extracted genomic DNA from each cell subset was spread evenly across all wells of several immunoSEQ 96-well plates, with each plate serving as a replicate. For sorted subsets, about 200 ng genomic DNA, equal to about 30,000 T cell genomes, was loaded into each replicate PCR. Purified libraries were measured with a Qubit 3.0 fluorometer, size-checked on a Bioanalyzer 2100, and measured again with the KAPA Library Quantification kit. A separate single-read 150-cycle Illumina NextSeq 550 flow cell was used to sequence each immunoSEQ 96-well plate. Under the source paper's analysis protocol: Because only junctional sequences without quality scores were contained in the immunoSEQ output, filtering matching that applied to full-length reads could not be performed. To assign V/J genes and CDR3, sequences were annotated against IMGT germline references using PyIR, a Python wrapper for IgBLAST v1.9. Reads were filtered out if the reads had weak V/J assignments (E-value above 1e-6), no CDR3, stop codons, out-of-frame junctions, or ambiguous translated residues. V3J clonotypes were defined as sequences sharing an identical inferred V gene, J gene, and CDR3 amino acid sequence. To compute the percentage overlap between repertoires, the number of shared unique clonotypes was divided by the size of the smaller repertoire. Richness of each repertoire was evaluated using RTK rarefaction, the Chao1 estimator, and Recon v2.1 estimates of unobserved clonotypes. OLGA was used to compute generation probabilities for all TCRbeta clonotypes that the gDNA method yielded from several donors. TCRdb took this table from immuneACCESS and kept in-frame rearrangements with V and J called. Such tables lack part of the clones; where checked against another copy, unresolved V genes explain under half of the gap, and the rest is unexplained. V, J and clone size derive from that table, while D and trimming were established from the DNA sequence. The sample table shows about 2 million clones, and 85% to 95% are seen once. Of the sample, 0.13% falls within the top ten clones.

The sample consisted of naive CD4+ T cells sorted from blood. Taken with the paper, the label for cell subset or site translates to: CD45RA+ positively selected. The receptor was isolated from a man between 18 and 35 years old in good health. The chain uses TRBV28 and TRBJ1-5, with no confident D gene call. The sequenced DNA: TGTGCCAGCGAGGGAGTTGGCAATCAGCCCCAGCATTTT. Translated, it reads CASEGVGNQPQHF.